This TCR beta chain is from a study of T-cell reconstitution after alpha-beta-depleted transplantation in children. TCRbeta library construction was performed incorporating unique molecular identifiers. TCRdb independently ran MiXCR on the PCR reads; one entry per CDR3 protein. The sample holds about half a million distinct CDR3 sequences, 9.5% to 15% seen once. Trimming removed 7 bases from V and 1 base from J, with 11 bases in between. Germline lookup yields CDR1 GTSNPN and CDR2 SVGIG (reference sequence). The CDR3 consists of 13 residues. The receptor's source is a human donor who donated a stem cell graft to a child with combined immunodeficiency. This chain connects TRBV30 to TRBJ2-1; the D is unclear. The sample was PBMCs from the stem cell graft donor, taken from the stem cell graft. The CDR3 nucleotides are TGTGCCTTGAAACTTAGTTCCTACAATGAGCAGTTCTTC. Its translation: CALKLSSYNEQFF.